This TCR beta chain was retrieved from a study of blood T cell repertoires in COVID-19. The wider study: Sites across the United States, Italy and Spain contributed samples from acute and convalescent COVID-19. Sources were T cells, B-cell-depleted T cells, or PBMCs; the material itself was cDNA or gDNA.

The CDR3 totals 14 residues. V shed 4 bases and J 8 bases; nucleotides not matched to a gene: 2. The V gene's germline CDR1 is KGHSH and CDR2 LQKENI. TCRdb's copy holds only in-frame clones and misses some; the assay was immunoSEQ multiplex PCR. This sample has hundreds of thousands of clones, with about 70% found just once. This clone was observed many times. The sequencing input was peripheral blood. V is TRBV18 and J is TRBJ1-6, with 10 bases identical to TRBD1. This TCR came from an elderly woman with acute or convalescent COVID-19. CDR3 amino acids: CASSQGQGDSPLHF. CDR3 nucleotides: TGTGCCAGCTCACAAGGACAGGGGGATTCACCCCTCCACTTT.